This T cell receptor (beta chain) was found in a study of T cells after yellow fever vaccination. Findings of the study overall: Subsequent booster samples again held most clones from primary vaccination (more than 95% CD4, 88% CD8). Compared with primary, the secondary response was weaker and peaked at day 5, not 15.

For TCR, cDNA came from 5'RACE template switching, which added a universal primer site and UMIs. MiXCR, applied by TCRdb to the 5' RACE reads, yields one record per CDR3 protein. The table has 400,000 or so distinct CDR3 sequences, 9.5% to 13% seen once. Germline lookup yields CDR1 SGHNT and CDR2 YYREEE (reference sequence). Between the trimmed V and J ends, which lost 4 bases and 4 bases, there was a span of 14 bases. The CDR3 is 14 residues long. This clonotype has a handful of counts. Its target is unknown. V and J are TRBV5-4 and TRBJ1-2; D gene ambiguous. Sequenced material: PBMCs, taken on the day of the first yellow fever vaccination. This clonotype was sampled from a man younger than 30 who received the YFV17D yellow fever vaccine. The CDR3 loop is CASSPAVGGYGYTF. Written as DNA, the CDR3 is TGTGCCAGCAGCCCCGCCGTAGGAGGCTATGGCTACACCTTC.